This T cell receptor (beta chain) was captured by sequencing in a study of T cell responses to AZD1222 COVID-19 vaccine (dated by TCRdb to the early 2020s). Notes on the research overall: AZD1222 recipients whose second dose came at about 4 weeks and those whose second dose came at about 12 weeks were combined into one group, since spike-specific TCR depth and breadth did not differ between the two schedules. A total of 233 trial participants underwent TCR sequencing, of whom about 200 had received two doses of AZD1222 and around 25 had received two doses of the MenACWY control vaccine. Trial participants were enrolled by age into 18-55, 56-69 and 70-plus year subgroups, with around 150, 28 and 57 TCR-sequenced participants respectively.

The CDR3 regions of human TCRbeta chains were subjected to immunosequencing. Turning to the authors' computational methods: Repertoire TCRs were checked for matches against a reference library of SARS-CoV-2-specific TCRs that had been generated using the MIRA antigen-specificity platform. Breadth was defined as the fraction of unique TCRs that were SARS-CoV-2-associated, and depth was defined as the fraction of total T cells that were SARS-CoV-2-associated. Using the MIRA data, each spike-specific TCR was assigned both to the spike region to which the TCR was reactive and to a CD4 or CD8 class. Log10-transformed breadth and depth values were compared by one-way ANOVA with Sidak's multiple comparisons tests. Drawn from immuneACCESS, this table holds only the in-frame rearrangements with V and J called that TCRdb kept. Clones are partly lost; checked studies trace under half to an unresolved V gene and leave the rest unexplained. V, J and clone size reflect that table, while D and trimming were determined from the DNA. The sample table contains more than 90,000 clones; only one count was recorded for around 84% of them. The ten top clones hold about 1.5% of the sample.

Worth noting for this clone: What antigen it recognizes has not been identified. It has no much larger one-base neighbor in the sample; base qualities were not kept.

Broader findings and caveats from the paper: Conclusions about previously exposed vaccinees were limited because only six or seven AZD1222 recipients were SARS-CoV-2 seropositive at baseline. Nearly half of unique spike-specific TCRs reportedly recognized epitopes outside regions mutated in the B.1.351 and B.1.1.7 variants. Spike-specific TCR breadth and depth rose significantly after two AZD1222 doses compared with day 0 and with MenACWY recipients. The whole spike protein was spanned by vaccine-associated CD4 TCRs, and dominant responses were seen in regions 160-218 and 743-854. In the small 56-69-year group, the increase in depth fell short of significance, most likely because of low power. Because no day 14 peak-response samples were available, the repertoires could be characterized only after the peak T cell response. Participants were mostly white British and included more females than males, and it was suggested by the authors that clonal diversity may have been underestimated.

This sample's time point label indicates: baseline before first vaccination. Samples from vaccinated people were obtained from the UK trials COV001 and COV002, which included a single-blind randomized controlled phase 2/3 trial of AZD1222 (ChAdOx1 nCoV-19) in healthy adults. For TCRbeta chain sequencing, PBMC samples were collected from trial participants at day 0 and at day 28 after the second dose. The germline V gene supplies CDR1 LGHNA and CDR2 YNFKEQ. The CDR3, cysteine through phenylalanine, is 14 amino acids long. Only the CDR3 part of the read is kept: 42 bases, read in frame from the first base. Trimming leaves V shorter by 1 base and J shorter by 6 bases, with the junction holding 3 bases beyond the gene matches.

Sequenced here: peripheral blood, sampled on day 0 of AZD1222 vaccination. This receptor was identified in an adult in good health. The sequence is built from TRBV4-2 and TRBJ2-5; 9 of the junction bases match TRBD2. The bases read TGTGCCAGCAGCCAAGGGACTAGCGCAAAGACCCAGTACTTC. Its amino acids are CASSQGTSAKTQYF.